The source of this T cell receptor beta chain is a study of OX40 agonist ivuxolimab in advanced cancers. Using immunoSEQ multiplex PCR, the repertoire was profiled, and TCRdb retains in-frame clones only, with some absent. The sample holds under 65,000 clones, under 90% seen once. The CDR3 sequence is 15 residues long. The V end lost 3 bases, the J end lost 3 bases, and 13 bases lay between the germline ends. CDR1 is SGDLS and CDR2 is YYNGEE in the germline V gene. Study conclusions and caveats: Dose levels from 0.1 to 3.0 mg/kg saw CD4+ and CD8+ blood T cells expand clonally by week 6.

Concerning this clone: Its specificity is unknown.

Autoimmune disease history or systemic immunosuppression disqualified patients. The chain links TRBV9 to TRBJ2-1; possibly TRBD2 for D (5 bases). The TCR was taken from an adult with an advanced solid tumor such as melanoma, head and neck, liver or kidney cancer. Sequencing was performed on CD4+ or CD8+ T cells sorted from blood, taken in a trial of the OX40 agonist ivuxolimab. The CDR3 DNA reads as TGTGCCAGCAGCGAAGGAGGTTTCAACTACAATGAGCAGTTCTTC. Amino acids: CASSEGGFNYNEQFF.